These T cell receptor beta chains were read from a single sample in a study of molecular identifiers for immune sequencing clone quantification. TCRdb reprocessed the PCR reads via MiXCR and lists one record per CDR3 protein. The sample consists of approximately 630,000 distinct CDR3 sequences, roughly 25% of them appearing once. The sequencing input was naive CD8+ T cells from blood, with Jurkat cell RNA spiked in. These receptors all come from a human donor in good health. Some libraries in this study had Jurkat cell RNA spiked in. CDR3s include the opening cysteine and the closing phenylalanine or tryptophan. The D gene is left open where the match is weak. A clone size is listed for some rows: how often the clone was seen (once, few, many), or a class if it is expanded.

d_call	v_call	clone_size	j_call	cdr3_nt	cdr3_aa
-	TRBV5-8	-	TRBJ2-2	TGTGCCAGCAGCGGGTCGACGGGCGACTTAGAAAGAGGTCCCGGGGAGCTGTTTTTT	CASSGSTGDLERGPGELFF
TRBD2	TRBV4-3	few	TRBJ2-1	TGCGCCAGCAGCCAATTAGCGGGAGGCCTCAATGAGCAGTTCTTC	CASSQLAGGLNEQFF
TRBD1	TRBV27	-	TRBJ2-7	TGTGCCAGCAGTTTACCGGGACAGGCGGTATCCGAGCAGTACTTC	CASSLPGQAVSEQYF
TRBD2	TRBV12-3/TRBV12-4	-	TRBJ2-2	TGTGCCACCAGGCCTCCGGGAGGGCCTTTCGGGGAGCTGTTTTTT	CATRPPGGPFGELFF
-	TRBV5-3	few	TRBJ2-7	TGTGCCAGCAGCTTGGACAACCCTAGTGAGCAGTACTTC	CASSLDNPSEQYF
-	TRBV20-1	many	TRBJ2-3	TGCAGCGCTAGCACAGATACGCAGTATTTT	CSASTDTQYF
-	TRBV4-1	many	TRBJ2-7	TGCGCCAGCAGCCAAGAAGAGGCGGAGTACGAGCAGTACTTC	CASSQEEAEYEQYF
-	TRBV4-1	-	TRBJ2-7	TGCACCAGCAGCCAAGGAGCTTTTGGCGAGCAGTACTTC	CTSSQGAFGEQYF
TRBD1	TRBV5-8	-	TRBJ1-5	TGTGCCAGCAGCTGGGGGACAGGGGGCAATCAGCCCCAGCATTTT	CASSWGTGGNQPQHF
-	TRBV30	-	TRBJ2-7	TGTGCCTGGAGTGTACGGGCAGCCTACGAGCAGTACTTC	CAWSVRAAYEQYF
TRBD1	TRBV29-1	-	TRBJ1-4	TGCAGCGTTGTTGGGGACAGGGGGCATGCCGGGGAAAAACTGTTTTTT	CSVVGDRGHAGEKLFF
TRBD2	TRBV27	many	TRBJ2-3	TGTGCCAGCAGTTTCAAGGGAGGGGTGACAGATACGCAGTATTTT	CASSFKGGVTDTQYF
-	TRBV20-1	-	TRBJ1-4	TGCAGTGCTAGAGATCCCGGGACAACTAATGAAAAACTGTTTTTT	CSARDPGTTNEKLFF
-	TRBV5-3	few	TRBJ2-1	TGTGCCAGCAGCTTTAATCTTGATGAGCAGTTCTTC	CASSFNLDEQFF
-	TRBV6-2/TRBV6-3	many	TRBJ1-5	TGTGCCAGCACCCCGACCTTGGACAGCAATCAGCCCCAGCATTTT	CASTPTLDSNQPQHF
-	TRBV28	-	TRBJ1-6	TGTGCCAGCAGTTACCCGGTTGCGACAGAGAATAATTCACCCCTCCACTTT	CASSYPVATENNSPLHF
-	TRBV9	-	TRBJ1-6	TGTGCCAGCAGCCCGACACCATATCCGGTTGGTTCGTGGTCACCCCTCCACTTT	CASSPTPYPVGSWSPLHF
-	TRBV9	many	TRBJ1-1	TGTGCCAGCAGCGTAGAACTGGCCGACACTGAAGCTTTCTTT	CASSVELADTEAFF
-	TRBV4-1	many	TRBJ1-1	TGCGCCAGCAGCCAAGTCAAGGGCACTGAAGCTTTCTTT	CASSQVKGTEAFF
-	TRBV7-9	many	TRBJ2-5	TGTGCCAGCAGCTTGTCAGTAGAGACCCAGTACTTC	CASSLSVETQYF
TRBD1	TRBV6-5	many	TRBJ2-3	TGTGCCAGCAGAACGACAGGGGGAGGAGATACGCAGTATTTT	CASRTTGGGDTQYF
-	TRBV19	-	TRBJ2-7	TGTGCCAGTAGTACCTCGGGGGGACATCCATCCTACGAGCAGTACTTC	CASSTSGGHPSYEQYF
TRBD2	TRBV29-1	many	TRBJ2-7	TGCAGCGTTGAGTGGACTAGCGGGAGGGAAGGGACCTACGAGCAGTACTTC	CSVEWTSGREGTYEQYF
TRBD1	TRBV5-8	once	TRBJ1-1	TGTGCCAGCAGCTTGGCCTGGACAGGGGACGCTGAAGCTTTCTTT	CASSLAWTGDAEAFF
-	TRBV7-8	-	TRBJ2-5	TGTGCCAGCAGCCTCGGGCCGGGCGTGGAGACCCAGTACTTC	CASSLGPGVETQYF
-	TRBV4-3	-	TRBJ1-2	TGCGCCAGCAGCCAAGACACAGGGTTGGGGTTCACCGCTAACTATGGCTACACCTTC	CASSQDTGLGFTANYGYTF
-	TRBV24-1	many	TRBJ2-3	TGTGCCACCAGTGATTTCACCGTGGGGTCGGATACGCAGTATTTT	CATSDFTVGSDTQYF
-	TRBV20-1	many	TRBJ1-6	TGCAGCGTAAGGAGGAGAGATAATTCACCCCTCCACTTT	CSVRRRDNSPLHF
-	TRBV9	many	TRBJ2-3	TGTGCCAGCAGCAAAGAACAGGGTACAGATACGCAGTATTTT	CASSKEQGTDTQYF
-	TRBV19	-	TRBJ2-7	TGTGCCAGTAGTATCGGGCGGGACGACTACGAGCAGTACTTC	CASSIGRDDYEQYF
-	TRBV20-1	-	TRBJ2-7	TGCAGTGTTACAGGGGACTTTACCTACGAGCAGTACTTC	CSVTGDFTYEQYF
-	TRBV28	few	TRBJ1-1	TGTGCCAGCAGTTTATTTGGCGGCAGGACGAGCACTGAAGCTTTCTTT	CASSLFGGRTSTEAFF
TRBD2	TRBV20-1	many	TRBJ2-7	TGCAGTGCCTCCAGCGGGATGGTGGCCTACGAGCAGTACTTC	CSASSGMVAYEQYF
TRBD1	TRBV13	-	TRBJ1-1	TGTGCCAGCAGCTTTCAGGGGGGGTTGAACACTGAAGTTTTCTTT	CASSFQGGLNTEVFF
-	TRBV13	many	TRBJ2-2	TGTGCCAGCAACGAGAACACCGGGGAGCTGTTTTTT	CASNENTGELFF
TRBD2	TRBV4-3	many	TRBJ2-2	TGCGCCAGCAGCCAAGATCGGCTAGCGGGGACCGCGAACACCGGGGAGCTGTTTTTT	CASSQDRLAGTANTGELFF
-	TRBV5-5	-	TRBJ2-7	TGTGCCAGCAGCACCCCTGCAGATGAAATCTCCTACGAGCAGTACTTC	CASSTPADEISYEQYF
TRBD1	TRBV27	-	TRBJ1-1	TGTGCCAGCAGTCCATCGACAGGGGGCCTGAACACTGAAGCTTTCTTT	CASSPSTGGLNTEAFF
-	TRBV4-1	-	TRBJ2-7	TGCGCCAGCAGCCAAACCAGACAGCACTACGAGCAGTACTTC	CASSQTRQHYEQYF
-	TRBV4-3	once	TRBJ2-2	TGCGCCAGCAGCCGAGTTCCGGGGGAAGGCACCGGGGAGCTGTTTTTT	CASSRVPGEGTGELFF
-	TRBV14	-	TRBJ2-3	TGTGCCAGCAGCCAAGCAAGGTCCCGCACCGATACGCAGTATTTT	CASSQARSRTDTQYF
-	TRBV30	-	TRBJ2-7	TGTGCCTGGAGTGTCGGGGAGATGTACGAGCGGTACTTC	CAWSVGEMYERYF
-	TRBV4-3	-	TRBJ1-1	TGCTCCAGCAGCCCCGGCGGGGCTGAAGCTTTCTTT	CSSSPGGAEAFF
-	TRBV27	-	TRBJ1-6	TGTGCCAGCAGTTTCCTGAGCTCACCCCTCCACTTT	CASSFLSSPLHF
TRBD1	TRBV6-1	-	TRBJ1-1	TGTGCCAGCAGTTATGGACAGGTGGCCCCTGAAGCTTTCTTT	CASSYGQVAPEAFF
TRBD1	TRBV20-1	many	TRBJ2-5	TGCAGTGCTAGAGATCTTGGACAGGGGATGGGCCAGTACTTC	CSARDLGQGMGQYF